The source of this T cell receptor (beta chain) is a study of blood T cells in healthy people across ages. This clonotype has at least ten counts. PCR was performed a second time for about 7 to 12 cycles using a sample-barcoded 5' primer and a J-beta primer mix. In TCRdb, the 5' RACE reads were re-called with MiXCR into one record per CDR3 protein. The table includes fewer than 2,000,000 distinct CDR3 sequences, about 31% detected once. V gave up 5 bases and J gave up 7 bases, with 22 bases separating them. The V gene's germline CDR1 is SGHRS and CDR2 YFSETQ. The CDR3 is 15 amino acids. Sequenced input: blood. The sequence came from a woman under 40 in good health. The chain joins TRBV5-1 to TRBJ2-7; D is possibly TRBD1 or TRBD2 (5 bases each). The CDR3 region is CASSPTDGGMEEQYF. The DNA of the CDR3 is TGCGCCAGCAGTCCAACTGATGGGGGAATGGAGGAGCAGTACTTC.